These T cell receptor beta chains were read from a single sample in a study of radiotherapy plus CTLA-4 blockade in lung cancer. The data were produced by immunoSEQ multiplex PCR, yet TCRdb's version contains in-frame clones alone and is incomplete. This table holds some 64,000 clones, 60% to 80% found once. Material: peripheral blood, obtained from a patient treated with radiotherapy plus ipilimumab. These receptors were collected from a human donor with non-small cell lung cancer whose response to radiotherapy plus ipilimumab could not be evaluated. Some clones in this sample may be carry-over from other donors' samples. Each CDR3 is given with its conserved first and last residue. Each record gives: V gene, clone size, D gene, CDR3 length, J gene, CDR3 protein. D genes are given only for firm matches. Clone size appears in some rows only: once, few, many, or a class for an expanded clone.

v_call: TRBV28; clone_size: once; d_call: TRBD1; cdr3_length: 12; j_call: TRBJ2-7; cdr3_aa: CASSGGQRIHHF
v_call: TRBV5-6; clone_size: -; d_call: -; cdr3_length: 13; j_call: TRBJ2-5; cdr3_aa: CASSRTFQETQYF
v_call: TRBV28; clone_size: -; d_call: -; cdr3_length: 15; j_call: TRBJ1-5; cdr3_aa: CASSPGWSFNQPQHF
v_call: TRBV25-1; clone_size: once; d_call: -; cdr3_length: 13; j_call: TRBJ1-5; cdr3_aa: CASSPLEGQPQHF
v_call: TRBV7-8; clone_size: -; d_call: -; cdr3_length: 13; j_call: TRBJ1-1; cdr3_aa: CASSLQLNTEAFF
v_call: TRBV29-1; clone_size: -; d_call: TRBD2; cdr3_length: 11; j_call: -; cdr3_aa: CSAGGSYEQYF
v_call: TRBV7-2; clone_size: once; d_call: -; cdr3_length: 14; j_call: TRBJ2-2; cdr3_aa: CASSAPSLSGELFF
v_call: TRBV5-6; clone_size: -; d_call: -; cdr3_length: 14; j_call: TRBJ1-2; cdr3_aa: CASSLTGLNYGYTF
v_call: TRBV12-5; clone_size: -; d_call: -; cdr3_length: 18; j_call: TRBJ2-7; cdr3_aa: CASGLELNPGAPLREQYF
v_call: TRBV2; clone_size: few; d_call: -; cdr3_length: 13; j_call: TRBJ1-4; cdr3_aa: CASWGPREGKLFF
v_call: TRBV5-1; clone_size: -; d_call: TRBD1; cdr3_length: 15; j_call: TRBJ2-5; cdr3_aa: CASSLLQGAQETQYF
v_call: TRBV7-6; clone_size: -; d_call: TRBD2; cdr3_length: 14; j_call: TRBJ2-7; cdr3_aa: CASSAGLAAYEQYF
v_call: TRBV10-3; clone_size: -; d_call: TRBD1; cdr3_length: 18; j_call: TRBJ1-2; cdr3_aa: CAIHGPRGQGPADQGYTF
v_call: TRBV29-1; clone_size: -; d_call: -; cdr3_length: 14; j_call: TRBJ2-3; cdr3_aa: CSVGLATSTDTQYF
v_call: TRBV4-1; clone_size: -; d_call: -; cdr3_length: 19; j_call: TRBJ2-1; cdr3_aa: CASSQDLGGGGEYYNEQFF
v_call: TRBV7-2; clone_size: once; d_call: TRBD1; cdr3_length: 16; j_call: TRBJ1-6; cdr3_aa: CASSSQWGQGNSPLHF